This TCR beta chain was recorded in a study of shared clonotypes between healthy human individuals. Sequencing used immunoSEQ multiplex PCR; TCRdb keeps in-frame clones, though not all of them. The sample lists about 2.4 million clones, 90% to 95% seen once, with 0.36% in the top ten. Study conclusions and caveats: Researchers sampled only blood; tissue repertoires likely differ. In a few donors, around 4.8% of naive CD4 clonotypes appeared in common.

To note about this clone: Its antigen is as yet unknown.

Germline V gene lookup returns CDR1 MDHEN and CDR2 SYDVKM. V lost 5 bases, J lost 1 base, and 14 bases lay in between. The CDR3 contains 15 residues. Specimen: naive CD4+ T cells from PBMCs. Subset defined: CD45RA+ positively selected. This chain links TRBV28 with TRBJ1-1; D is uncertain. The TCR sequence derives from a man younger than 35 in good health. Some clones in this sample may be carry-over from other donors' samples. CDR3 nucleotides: TGTGCCAGCAGTCTTCCGGTGAGGGAGAACACTGAAGCTTTCTTT. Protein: CASSLPVRENTEAFF.